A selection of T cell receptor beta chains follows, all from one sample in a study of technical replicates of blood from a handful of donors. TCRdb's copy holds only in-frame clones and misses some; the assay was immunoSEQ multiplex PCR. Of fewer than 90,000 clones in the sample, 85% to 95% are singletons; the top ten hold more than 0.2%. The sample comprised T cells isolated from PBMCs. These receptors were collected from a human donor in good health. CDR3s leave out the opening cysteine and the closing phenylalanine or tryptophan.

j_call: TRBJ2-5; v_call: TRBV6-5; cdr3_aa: ASSYPPETQY
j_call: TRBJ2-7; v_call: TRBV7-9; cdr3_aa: ASRLAGNEQY
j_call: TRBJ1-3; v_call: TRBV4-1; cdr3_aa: ASSRQGDSGNTIY
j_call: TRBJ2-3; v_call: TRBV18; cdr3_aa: ASSRGLAGADTQY
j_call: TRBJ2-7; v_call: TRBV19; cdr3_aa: ASSKGPGYEQY
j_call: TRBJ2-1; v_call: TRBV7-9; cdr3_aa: ASRSGLDNEQF
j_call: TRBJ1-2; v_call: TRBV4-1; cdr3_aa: ASSPPGQGANGYT
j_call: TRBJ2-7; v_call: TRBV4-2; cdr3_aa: ASSRRTSNFDEQY
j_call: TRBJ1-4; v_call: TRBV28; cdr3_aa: ASSYLGLRSGEKLF
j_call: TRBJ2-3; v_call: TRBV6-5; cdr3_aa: ASSYRDRDQGTQY
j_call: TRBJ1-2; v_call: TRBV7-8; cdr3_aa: ASSLSGGIKANYGYT
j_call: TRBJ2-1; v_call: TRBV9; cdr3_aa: ASSGGDPIYNEQF
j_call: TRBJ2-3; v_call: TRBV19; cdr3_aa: ASSQSTDTQY
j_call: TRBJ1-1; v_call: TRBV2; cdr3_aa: ASSDRDTEAF
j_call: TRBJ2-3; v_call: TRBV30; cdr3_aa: AWSVATDTQY
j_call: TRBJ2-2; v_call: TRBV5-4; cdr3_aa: ASSFALAGVKGELF
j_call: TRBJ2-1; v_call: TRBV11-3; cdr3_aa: ASSLDGTSGGEKF